The clone carrying this T cell receptor beta chain has more than one count but fewer than ten. Indicated time point: patch test 2, 6 weeks after DPC sensitization. Treatment described: therapeutic diphenylcyclopropenone sensitization with weekly scalp DPC. The CDR3 contains 14 residues. Germline V lookup: CDR1 SNHLY, CDR2 FYNNEI. The V end lost 7 bases, the J end lost 2 bases, and 15 bases lay between the germline ends. These data belong to a study of human T cells and chemical hapten exposure. TCRdb analysed the RACE reads with MiXCR anew, one entry per CDR3 protein. The sample records about 140,000 distinct CDR3 sequences, 10% to 15% being singletons.

The chain uses TRBV2 and TRBJ2-7; a possible D gene is TRBD2 (6 bases). The receptor was isolated from a woman in her forties or fifties with alopecia areata. Some clones in this sample may be carry-over from other donors' samples. Source: whole blood, taken in connection with sensitization to the hapten diphenylcyclopropenone (DPC). CDR3 loop: CASMAGRETYEQYF. The CDR3 region has the DNA TGTGCCAGCATGGCGGGACGAGAAACCTACGAGCAGTACTTC.